The 25 T cell receptor beta chains presented below share a single source sample, sequenced in a study of cytomegalovirus exposure and HLA in healthy donors. Amplification used 60 Vbeta primers and 13 Jbeta primers. Clones were sequenced by immunoSEQ multiplex PCR, and TCRdb holds only the in-frame ones, with some missing. In total, the table holds 95,000 to 150,000 clones. The specimen was PBMCs. The source of these receptors is a man aged 18 to 35 in good health and CMV-seronegative.

The V gene is TRBV6-5, the J gene TRBJ2-7; possible D gene TRBD1, 6 bases. CDR1 and CDR2 (germline): MNHEY, SVGAGI. The CDR3 runs to 14 residues. V was shortened by 3 bases and J by 7 bases, with 16 bases between the two germline ends. The CDR3 region is CASSYTRGEGEQYF. Here the CDR3 DNA reads TGTGCCAGCAGTTATACCAGGGGAGAAGGGGAGCAGTACTTC.

This chain joins TRBV2 and TRBJ1-1, with D unresolved. CDR1 is SNHLY and CDR2 is FYNNEI in the germline V gene. Trimming pared 7 bases from V and 3 bases from J, leaving 15 bases between. This CDR3 contains 14 residues. In nucleotides, the CDR3 is TGTGCCAGCACTCCGGGTAGGAGGGACACTGAAGCTTTCTTT. As protein: CASTPGRRDTEAFF. The full variable domain, rest sourced from reference TRBV2 and TRBJ1-1, is EPEVTQTPSHQVTQMGQEVILRCVPISNHLYFYWYRQILGQKVEFLVSFYNNEISEKSEIFDDQFSVERPDGSNFTLKIRSTKLEDSAMYFCASTPGRRDTEAFFGQGTRLTVV.

The rearrangement links TRBV25-1 to TRBJ1-2, with 7 bases aligning to TRBD1. Germline CDR1 and CDR2: MGHDK and SYGVNS. The length of the CDR3 is 15 residues. V lost 4 bases to trimming and J lost 6 bases; unmatched junction nucleotides: 11. For the CDR3, the DNA is TGTGCCAGCAGTGGCCCCGGGACAGAGATTAATGGCTACACCTTC. As protein: CASSGPGTEINGYTF.

This chain joins TRBV7-2 and TRBJ1-2; possible D gene TRBD1, 6 bases. Germline V gene data show CDR1 as SGHTA and CDR2 as FQGNSA. V lost 3 bases and J 4 bases, leaving 12 bases between the germline ends. The CDR3 is made up of 14 amino acids. The CDR3 protein is CASSFRDTVYGYTF. CDR3 sequence (DNA): TGTGCCAGCAGCTTCCGGGACACCGTCTATGGCTACACCTTC.

In DNA form, the CDR3 reads TGTGCCAGCCTAACTGGGGGGTTGGGAGGAAACACCATATATTTT. Translated, it gives CASLTGGLGGNTIYF. This chain links TRBV28 with TRBJ1-3; perhaps TRBD1 as D (5 bases). Germline V gene lookup returns CDR1 MDHEN and CDR2 SYDVKM. V lost 8 bases to trimming and J lost 4 bases, with 18 bases between them. The CDR3 is made up of 15 amino acids.

The chain is built from TRBV4-1 and TRBJ2-3; TRBD1 is a possible D gene (5 bases). The germline gives CDR1 MGHRA, CDR2 YSYEKL. The V gene lost 3 bases and the J gene lost 0 bases, with 13 bases spanning the gap. The CDR3 runs 16 residues. The DNA of the CDR3 is TGCGCCAGCAGCCATGCCTCTTCAGGGAGCACAGATACGCAGTATTTT. It yields the protein CASSHASSGSTDTQYF.

The chain carries TRBV29-1 and TRBJ1-1; D uncertain. CDR1 and CDR2 (germline): SQVTM, ANQGSEA. V was clipped by 4 bases and J by 0 bases, with 12 bases between them. There are 14 residues in the CDR3. The CDR3 coding sequence is TGCAGCGTTGCCGGGAATCACATGAACACTGAAGCTTTCTTT. Translating it yields CSVAGNHMNTEAFF. Based on the CDR3 plus reference TRBV29-1 and TRBJ1-1, the full variable domain is SAVISQKPSRDICQRGTSLTIQCQVDSQVTMMFWYRQQPGQSLTLIATANQGSEATYESGFVIDKFPISRPNLTFSTLTVSNMSPEDSSIYLCSVAGNHMNTEAFFGQGTRLTVV.

The chain employs TRBV5-1 and TRBJ2-1, with 10 nucleotides matching TRBD2. CDR1 and CDR2 (germline): SGHRS, YFSETQ. This CDR3 is 15 amino acids long. Trimming at V came to 3 bases and at J to 3 bases, leaving 3 bases not matched to a gene. The CDR3 sequence is CASSWSGGGYNEQFF. The CDR3 DNA reads TGCGCCAGCAGCTGGAGCGGGGGGGGCTACAATGAGCAGTTCTTC.

J is TRBJ1-5 and V is TRBV19; 7 nucleotides agree with TRBD1. The V segment lost 8 bases and the J segment 7 bases; nucleotides outside the gene matches: 14. The germline gives CDR1 LNHDA, CDR2 SQIVND (reference sequence). The CDR3 has 15 amino acids. CDR3 DNA sequence: TGTGCCAGTCATAGTTTATCACAGGGGACCCAGCCCCAGCATTTT. Its translation is CASHSLSQGTQPQHF.

This chain's CDR3 is CASSKQGAARGYTF. The CDR3 DNA is TGTGCCAGCAGCAAACAGGGGGCGGCCCGGGGCTACACCTTC. The chain joins TRBV6-5 to TRBJ1-2, with 9 bases identical to TRBD1. CDR1 and CDR2 from the germline V gene are MNHEY and SVGAGI. Trimming cost V 6 bases and J 8 bases; bases outside gene matches: 10. This CDR3 has 14 residues.

This chain's CDR3 is CAWSRDRGNGYTF. CDR3 nucleotides: TGTGCCTGGAGCCGGGACAGGGGAAATGGCTACACCTTC. The rearrangement joins TRBV30 to TRBJ1-2, with 10 bases lining up with TRBD1. The J segment lost 6 bases and the V segment lost 3 bases, leaving 4 bases of the junction unmatched. CDR3 length: 13 amino acids. CDR1 GTSNPN and CDR2 SVGIG come from the germline V gene (reference sequence).

This rearrangement joins TRBV19 to TRBJ1-4; D perhaps matches TRBD1 (6 bases). Per germline, CDR1 LNHDA and CDR2 SQIVND (reference sequence). Trimming pared 8 bases from V and 7 bases from J, leaving 14 bases between. The length of the CDR3 is 13 residues. The CDR3 coding sequence is TGTGCCAGTGGGGACACAACGGGTGAAAAACTGTTTTTT. Protein product: CASGDTTGEKLFF. The full variable domain, completed using reference TRBV19 and TRBJ1-4, is DGGITQSPKYLFRKEGQNVTLSCEQNLNHDAMYWYRQDPGQGLRLIYYSQIVNDFQKGDIAEGYSVSREKKESFPLTVTSAQKNPTAFYLCASGDTTGEKLFFGSGTQLSVL.

The rearrangement joins TRBV29-1 to TRBJ1-1, with D possibly matching TRBD1 (6 bases). The CDR3 consists of 13 residues. Looked up from germline, CDR1 is SQVTM and CDR2 is ANQGSEA. The CDR3 protein is CSAGGARNTEAFF. CDR3 DNA: TGCAGTGCTGGGGGGGCGCGGAACACTGAAGCTTTCTTT.

This chain links TRBV7-9 with TRBJ2-1; 7 nucleotides match TRBD2. The CDR3 consists of 15 residues. The germline gives CDR1 SEHNR, CDR2 FQNEAQ (reference sequence). Trimming cost V 5 bases and J 1 base; bases outside gene matches: 5. The CDR3 loop is CASSPGGGSYNEQFF. Here the CDR3 DNA reads TGTGCCAGCAGCCCCGGGGGAGGGTCCTACAATGAGCAGTTCTTC. The full variable domain, completed using reference TRBV7-9 and TRBJ2-1, is DTGVSQNPRHKITKRGQNVTFRCDPISEHNRLYWYRQTLGQGPEFLTYFQNEAQLEKSRLLSDRFSAERPKGSFSTLEIQRTEQGDSAMYLCASSPGGGSYNEQFFGPGTRLTVL.

The J gene is TRBJ2-1, the V gene TRBV5-1, with D hard to call. The CDR3 is 12 residues long. Germline CDR1 SGHRS, CDR2 YFSETQ. With 2 bases removed from V and 8 bases from J, the gap between germline ends came to 8 bases. As DNA, the CDR3 is TGCGCCAGCAGCTTATTAGTTCATGAGCAGTTCTTC. Its translation is CASSLLVHEQFF.

The chain is built from TRBV7-9 and TRBJ2-3, with 7 bases lining up with TRBD1. The germline V gene has CDR1 SEHNR and CDR2 FQNEAQ (reference sequence). J gave up 0 bases and V 5 bases, and 8 bases lay outside the gene matches. This CDR3 is built from 16 residues. CDR3 coding DNA: TGTGCCAGCAGCACCGGGACAGAATATAGCACAGATACGCAGTATTTT. The encoded protein is CASSTGTEYSTDTQYF.

CDR3 coding DNA: TGTGCCAGCAGTCCCCTCGGAGGGGCTGGTGGCTACACCTTC. Its protein is CASSPLGGAGGYTF. The genes are TRBV6-5 and TRBJ1-2, with D possibly TRBD1 on 5 matching bases. Per the germline V gene, CDR1 is MNHEY and CDR2 is SVGAGI. The CDR3 consists of 14 residues. V was shortened by 5 bases and J by 7 bases, with 17 bases between the two germline ends.

J is TRBJ2-5 and V is TRBV7-8; 11 positions match TRBD2. Germline trimming cut 2 bases from V and 5 bases from J; bases unmatched to any gene: 10. The length of the CDR3 is 17 residues. Germline assignment: CDR1 SGHVS and CDR2 FQNEAQ. CDR3 loop: CASSLSRLAGSRETQYF. CDR3 in DNA: TGTGCCAGCAGCTTAAGTAGACTAGCGGGGTCTAGGGAGACCCAGTACTTC.

This chain connects TRBV6-4 to TRBJ2-7; 8 bases line up with TRBD1. Germline CDR1 MRHNA, CDR2 SNTAGT. The V gene end was trimmed by 5 bases and the J gene end by 6 bases; junction bases not matched to a gene: 6. The CDR3 covers 13 residues. The CDR3, as DNA: TGTGCCAGCAGTTCGGACAGGGCGGGCGAGCAGTACTTC. Translated, it gives CASSSDRAGEQYF.

V usage is TRBV28 and J usage is TRBJ2-7, with TRBD1 as a possible D gene (6 bases). CDR1 MDHEN and CDR2 SYDVKM come from the germline V gene. The CDR3 length is 10 residues. Trimming shortened V by 10 bases and J by 4 bases, and 8 bases separated the two germline ends. The CDR3 region is CATGVYEQYF. In DNA form, the CDR3 reads TGTGCCACAGGGGTTTACGAGCAGTACTTC.

The genes are TRBV5-1 and TRBJ1-5; tentative D call: TRBD1 (5 bases). The germline V gene has CDR1 SGHRS and CDR2 YFSETQ. This CDR3 region has 16 residues. Trimming removed 0 bases from V and 4 bases from J, with 14 bases in between. The CDR3 spells CASSLGAMQGNQPQHF. As DNA, the CDR3 is TGCGCCAGCAGCTTGGGTGCGATGCAGGGAAATCAGCCCCAGCATTTT. Looking up the rest from reference TRBV5-1 and TRBJ1-5 gives the full variable domain: KAGVTQTPRYLIKTRGQQVTLSCSPISGHRSVSWYQQTPGQGLQFLFEYFSETQRNKGNFPGRFSGRQFSNSRSEMNVSTLELGDSALYLCASSLGAMQGNQPQHFGDGTRLSIL.

The chain recombines TRBV4-2 with TRBJ2-2; the match to TRBD2 covers 7 bases. The CDR3 covers 19 residues. The ends lost 0 bases at V and 0 bases at J; junction bases unmatched: 10. Germline CDR1 is LGHNA and CDR2 is YNFKEQ. CDR3 DNA sequence: TGTGCCAGCAGCCAAGATTCTAGCGGAGTATTCGCGAACACCGGGGAGCTGTTTTTT. Encoded protein: CASSQDSSGVFANTGELFF.

The rearrangement uses TRBV30 and TRBJ2-7, with D maybe TRBD1 (6 bases). With 3 bases removed from V and 5 bases from J, the gap between germline ends came to 14 bases. Germline CDR1 GTSNPN, CDR2 SVGIG (reference sequence). The CDR3 extends over 13 amino acids. The CDR3 DNA is TGTGCCTGGAGGGAGCAGGGGTTAGACGAGCAGTACTTC. It specifies CAWREQGLDEQYF.

This sequence joins TRBV27 and TRBJ1-3; TRBD1 matches at 10 bases. The CDR3 is made up of 14 amino acids. Trimming cost V 4 bases and J 8 bases; bases outside gene matches: 5. The germline CDR1 and CDR2 sequences are MNHEY and SMNVEV (reference sequence). Here the CDR3 DNA reads TGTGCCAGCAGTTGGCGACAGGGGGCGGACACCATATATTTT. As protein: CASSWRQGADTIYF.

The V gene is TRBV2, the J gene TRBJ1-5, with a weak D call TRBD1 (6 bases). From germline, CDR1 is SNHLY and CDR2 FYNNEI. The CDR3 consists of 14 residues. V lost 4 bases and J lost 7, with 14 bases in between. In DNA, the CDR3 is TGTGCCAGCAGTGTTCTGTCCAGGGGCCAGCCCCAGCATTTT. This sequence encodes CASSVLSRGQPQHF.